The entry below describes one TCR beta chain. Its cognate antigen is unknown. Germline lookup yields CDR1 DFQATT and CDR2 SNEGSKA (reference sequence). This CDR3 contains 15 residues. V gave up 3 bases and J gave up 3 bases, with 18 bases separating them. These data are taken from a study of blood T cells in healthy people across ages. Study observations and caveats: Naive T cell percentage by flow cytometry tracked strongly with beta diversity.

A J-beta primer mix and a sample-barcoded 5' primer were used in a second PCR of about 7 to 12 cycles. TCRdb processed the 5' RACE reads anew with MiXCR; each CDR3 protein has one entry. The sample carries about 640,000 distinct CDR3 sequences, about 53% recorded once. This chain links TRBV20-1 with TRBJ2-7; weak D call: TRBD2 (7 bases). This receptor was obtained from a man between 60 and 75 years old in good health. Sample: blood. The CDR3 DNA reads TGCAGTGCTAGTAAGGGAGGCGGGGGCCTCTACGAGCAGTACTTC. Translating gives CSASKGGGGLYEQYF.